Following are 18 T cell receptor beta chains from one sample sequenced in a study of tumor-infiltrating lymphocytes in primary liver carcinoma. From roughly 0.45 ug total RNA, TCR beta cDNA was generated with a primer in the constant region. Employing slightly modified ARM-PCR, three nested multiplex PCR rounds were run, and these gave rise to the TCR beta libraries. TRBV1-TRBV30 forward primers paired with a C-beta reverse primer drove the first two PCR rounds, roughly 10 cycles each. TCRdb itself ran the multiplex PCR reads through MiXCR, one entry per CDR3 protein. The table lists around 100,000 distinct CDR3 sequences, approximately 70% of them singletons. Bulk tissue was left unsorted, and RNA and DNA were co-extracted from about 20-30 mg of it. Sample: liver tumor tissue from sampling region 2. Subset in this sample: tumor region T2, inferior pole. The source of these receptors is a woman aged 55-70 years with primary liver carcinoma and hepatitis B virus infection.

A word on this clonotype: This may be a read error: a much more frequent sequence differs by one nucleotide. The V and J genes are TRBV5-1 and TRBJ2-5, with D maybe TRBD2 (5 bases). The CDR3 contains 14 residues. CDR1 is SGHRS and CDR2 is YFSETQ in the germline V gene. CDR3 DNA: TGCGCCAGCAGCACTCCGGGCAAAGCGGAGACCCAGTGCTTC. Amino acid sequence: CASSTPGKAETQCF.

This clonotype was recorded once. A much bigger clone sits one base away, suggesting this may be a read error. The missing conserved phenylalanine or tryptophan at the end of this CDR3 makes a read error likely. J is TRBJ2-3 and V is TRBV30; possibly TRBD2 for D (6 bases). Germline V gene lookup returns CDR1 GTSNPN and CDR2 SVGIG (reference sequence). V was pared by 3 bases and J by 8 bases, with 12 bases between. This CDR3 comprises 12 residues. CDR3 coding DNA: TGTGCCTGGAGGACTAGTTGGGGTACGCAGTATTAT. Residues: CAWRTSWGTQYY.

This clonotype was observed many times. This chain joins TRBV6-4 and TRBJ2-1; weak D call: TRBD1 (6 bases). CDR1 is MRHNA and CDR2 is SNTAGT in the germline V gene. This CDR3 has 14 amino acids. V lost 3 bases to trimming and J lost 2 bases, with 8 bases between them. The CDR3 DNA is TGTGCCAGCAGTGAGGGGGCGGCCTACAATGAGCAGTTCTTC. This gives the protein CASSEGAAYNEQFF.

The chain carries TRBV12-3 or TRBV12-4 and TRBJ2-7, with 7 bases aligning to TRBD2. Trimming took 10 bases from V and 5 from J; bases not matched to a gene: 11. The CDR3 totals 13 residues. The CDR3 protein is CAISFGRSDEQYF. Here the CDR3 DNA reads TGTGCCATCAGCTTCGGGAGGAGCGACGAGCAGTACTTC.

For this clonotype: At one of its ends the junction is not consistent with the germline gene, which may arise from a read error. V and J are TRBV11-2 and TRBJ2-5; either TRBD1 or TRBD2 may fit D (5 bases each). Germline V gives CDR1 SGHAT, CDR2 FQNNGV. The CDR3 consists of 13 residues. CDR3 protein: CASSLQSKGTQYF. The CDR3 nucleotides are TGTGCCAGCAGCTTACAGTCCAAGGGGACCCAATACTTC.

The V and J genes are TRBV29-1 and TRBJ2-7; 7 nucleotides agree with TRBD1. The CDR3 is 13 amino acids. From germline, CDR1 is SQVTM and CDR2 ANQGSEA. V was clipped by 8 bases and J by 4 bases; unmatched bases: 11. CDR3 in amino acids: CSFSGGEVYEQYF. As DNA, the CDR3 is TGCAGCTTTTCAGGGGGAGAAGTGTACGAGCAGTACTTC.

Points on this clonotype: Possible read error: a much larger clone is one base away. V gene TRBV7-8 combines with J gene TRBJ2-7, with D perhaps being TRBD1 or TRBD2 (5 bases each). Germline V CDR1 and CDR2: SGHVS, FQNEAQ. The CDR3 is 15 amino acids. The ends were cut back, 3 bases at V and 2 bases at J, with 14 bases in the middle. Here the CDR3 reads CASSFLALDTYEQYF. The CDR3 DNA reads TGTGCCAGCAGCTTCCTAGCCCTGGACACCTACGAGCAGTACTTC.

Comment on this clonotype: This sequence may be a read error, since a much larger clone differs from it by one base. The V and J genes are TRBV5-1 and TRBJ2-1, with 8 bases identical to TRBD2. CDR1 is SGHRS and CDR2 is YFSETQ in the germline V gene. CDR3 length equals 14 residues. Unmatched junction bases numbered 7, after V lost 3 bases and J lost 8 bases. The CDR3 region has the DNA TGCGCCAGCAGCTCGCTGGGACTAGAATATGAGCAGTTCTTC. It encodes CASSSLGLEYEQFF.

This clonotype is categorized as medium-sized. The chain has TRBV29-1 and TRBJ1-2; D gene unclear. This CDR3 region has 10 residues. Germline CDR1 SQVTM, CDR2 ANQGSEA. V lost 6 bases and J 3 bases, leaving 5 bases between the germline ends. The CDR3: CSVADYGYTF. The DNA for the CDR3 is TGCAGCGTCGCCGACTATGGCTACACCTTC.

About this clonotype itself: The CDR3 does not end in the conserved phenylalanine or tryptophan, so this is likely a read error. The chain links TRBV11-3 to TRBJ2-5, with D maybe TRBD1 (5 bases). CDR3 length: 12 amino acids. The germline CDR1 and CDR2 sequences are SGHNT and YENEEA. CDR3 coding DNA: TGTGCCAGCGGCTTGGACACAGAGACCCAGTACATC. Amino acids: CASGLDTETQYI.

In its sample, this clonotype was seen many times. Here the CDR3 DNA reads TGCGCCAGCAGCCCACAGGGAATCACCCACTACAATGAGCAGTTCTTC. It is translated as CASSPQGITHYNEQFF. This rearrangement joins TRBV5-1 to TRBJ2-1, with D perhaps TRBD1 (6 bases). The V end lost 4 bases, the J end lost 3 bases, and 17 bases lay between the germline ends. This CDR3 is 16 amino acids long. CDR1 is SGHRS and CDR2 is YFSETQ in the germline V gene. The full variable domain, completed using reference TRBV5-1 and TRBJ2-1, is KAGVTQTPRYLIKTRGQQVTLSCSPISGHRSVSWYQQTPGQGLQFLFEYFSETQRNKGNFPGRFSGRQFSNSRSEMNVSTLELGDSALYLCASSPQGITHYNEQFFGPGTRLTVL.

Note on this clonotype: One junction end does not reproduce the germline sequence, and a read error may be involved. This chain joins TRBV18 and TRBJ2-7; 9 nucleotides match TRBD2. The CDR3 totals 14 residues. Germline V CDR1 and CDR2: KGHSH, LQKENI. CDR3: CASHKVAGESERYF. For the CDR3, the DNA is TGTGCCAGCCACAAGGTAGCGGGAGAGAGCGAGCGGTACTTC.

This clonotype was detected only a few times. A much larger clone is a single base away; this may be a read error. V and J are TRBV5-1 and TRBJ2-3; TRBD2 aligns across 12 bases. Germline V lookup: CDR1 SGHRS, CDR2 YFSETQ. The CDR3 covers 15 residues. The CDR3 nucleotides are TGCGCCGGCAGCTTGCTAGCGGGAGGGCCGGATACGCAGTATTTT. Its translation is CAGSLLAGGPDTQYF.

About this clonotype itself: Germline and junction disagree at one end, which may indicate a read error. The chain is built from TRBV10-3 and TRBJ2-5; D may match TRBD1 or TRBD2 (6 bases each). Germline assignment: CDR1 ENHRY and CDR2 SYGVKD. This CDR3 region has 15 residues. The CDR3 DNA is TGTGACATCAGTGAGTCCCGACAGGAGGGGGGAACCCAGTACTTC. It encodes CDISESRQEGGTQYF.

This clonotype turned up a few times. Compared with germline, one end of the junction differs, possibly owing to a read error. J is TRBJ2-2 and V is TRBV12-3 or TRBV12-4, with D perhaps being TRBD1 or TRBD2 (5 bases each). The CDR3 extends over 13 amino acids. The CDR3 spells CANSLWGPGELFF. CDR3 DNA sequence: TGTGCCAACAGTTTATGGGGACCCGGTGAGCTGTTTTTT.

This clonotype was recorded only once. The junction shows a germline mismatch at one end, possibly a read error. J is TRBJ2-3 and V is TRBV6-6; 9 nucleotides align to TRBD2. This CDR3 has 15 residues. Germline CDR1 MNHNY, CDR2 SVGAGI (reference sequence). The CDR3 DNA reads TGCGCCAGCAGCCCCCTAGCGGGGAGCGCAGATACGCAGTATTTT. This codes for CASSPLAGSADTQYF.

Regarding this clonotype: Germline and junction disagree at one end, which may indicate a read error. The CDR3 DNA reads as TGCGCCAGCAGCTTGGACAGGGAACAGTGCTTC. Residues: CASSLDREQCF. The V and J genes are TRBV5-1 and TRBJ2-7, with D perhaps matching TRBD1 (6 bases). The length of the CDR3 is 11 residues. Germline V gene sequence: CDR1 SGHRS, CDR2 YFSETQ.

This clonotype was seen more than once but under ten times. A much larger clone lies one base from this, so it may be a read error. This sequence joins TRBV7-8 and TRBJ2-1, with TRBD2 as a possible D gene (5 bases). The CDR3 has 15 residues. CDR1 and CDR2 (germline): SGHVS, FQNEAQ. CDR3 sequence: CASSLERSSHNEQFF. The CDR3 nucleotides read TGTGCCAGCAGCTTAGAGCGGAGCTCCCACAATGAGCAGTTCTTC.